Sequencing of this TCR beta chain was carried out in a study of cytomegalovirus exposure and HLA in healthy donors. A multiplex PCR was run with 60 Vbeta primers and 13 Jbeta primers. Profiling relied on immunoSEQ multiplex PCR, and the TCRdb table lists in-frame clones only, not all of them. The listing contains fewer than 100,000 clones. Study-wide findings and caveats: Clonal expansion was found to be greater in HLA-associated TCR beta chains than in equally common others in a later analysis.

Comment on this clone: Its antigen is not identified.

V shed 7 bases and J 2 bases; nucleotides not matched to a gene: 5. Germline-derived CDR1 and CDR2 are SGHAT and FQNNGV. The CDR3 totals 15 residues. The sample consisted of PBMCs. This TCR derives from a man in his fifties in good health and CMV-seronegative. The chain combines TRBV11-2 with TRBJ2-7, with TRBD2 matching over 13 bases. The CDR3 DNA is TGTGCCAGCACCAGGACTAGCGGGGGTACCTACGAGCAGTACTTC. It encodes CASTRTSGGTYEQYF.